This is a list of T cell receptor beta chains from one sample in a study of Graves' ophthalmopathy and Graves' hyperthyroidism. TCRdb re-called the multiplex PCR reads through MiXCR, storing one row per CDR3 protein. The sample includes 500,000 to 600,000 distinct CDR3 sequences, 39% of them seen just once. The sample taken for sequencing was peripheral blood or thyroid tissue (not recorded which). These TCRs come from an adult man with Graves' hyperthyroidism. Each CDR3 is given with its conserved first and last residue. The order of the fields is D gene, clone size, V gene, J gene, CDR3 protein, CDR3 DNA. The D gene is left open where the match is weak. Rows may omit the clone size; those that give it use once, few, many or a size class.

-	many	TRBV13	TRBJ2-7	CASVTPGIGEQYF	TGTGCCAGCGTAACCCCCGGGATCGGAGAGCAGTACTTC
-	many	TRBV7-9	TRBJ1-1	CASSSTGTEAFF	TGTGCCAGCAGCTCGACAGGAACTGAAGCTTTCTTT
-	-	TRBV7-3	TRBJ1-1	CASSLAGNSPFIGAFF	TGTGCCAGCAGCTTAGCCGGGAACTCGCCCTTTATCGGGGCTTTCTTT
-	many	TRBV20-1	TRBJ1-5	CSARTGGINQPQHF	TGCAGTGCTAGGACGGGAGGAATTAACCAGCCCCAGCATTTT
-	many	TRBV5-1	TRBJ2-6	CASSSDTGGANVLTF	TGCGCCAGCAGCTCCGACACAGGTGGGGCCAACGTCCTGACTTTC
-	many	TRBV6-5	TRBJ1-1	CASSYSWTANTEAFF	TGTGCCAGCAGTTACTCATGGACGGCGAACACTGAAGCTTTCTTT
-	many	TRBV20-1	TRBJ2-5	CSATGLRETQYF	TGCAGTGCTACAGGGTTGAGGGAGACCCAGTACTTC
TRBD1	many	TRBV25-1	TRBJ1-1	CASSEPKTGTGATEAFF	TGTGCCAGCAGTGAACCAAAAACAGGGACAGGGGCCACTGAAGCTTTCTTT
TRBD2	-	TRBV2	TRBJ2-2	CASRDAGTSGGRELFF	TGTGCCAGCAGGGACGCCGGGACTAGCGGGGGCCGGGAGCTGTTTTTT
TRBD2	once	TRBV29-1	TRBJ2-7	CSVETSGTDYNEQYF	TGCAGCGTTGAAACTAGCGGAACTGACTACAATGAGCAGTACTTC
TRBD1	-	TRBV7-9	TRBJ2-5	CASSLVGDRGSETQYF	TGTGCCAGCAGCTTAGTCGGGGACAGGGGATCGGAGACCCAGTACTTC
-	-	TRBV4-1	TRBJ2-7	CASSQGGGSGEQYF	TGCGCCAGCAGCCAGGGAGGGGGTTCGGGCGAGCAGTACTTC
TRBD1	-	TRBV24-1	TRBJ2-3	CATSDLPGGSDTQYF	TGTGCCACCAGTGATCTACCAGGGGGATCAGATACGCAGTATTTT
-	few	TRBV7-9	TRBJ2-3	CASSSPSTDTQYF	TGTGCCAGCAGCTCCCCCAGCACAGATACGCAGTATTTT
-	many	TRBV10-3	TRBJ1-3	CATRPDSGNTIYF	TGTGCCACCCGACCAGACTCTGGAAACACCATATATTTT
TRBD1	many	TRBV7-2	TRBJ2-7	CASSLESGQGEQYF	TGTGCCAGCAGCTTAGAGTCGGGACAGGGGGAGCAGTACTTC
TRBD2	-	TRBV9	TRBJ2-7	CASSVASGRPYEQYF	TGTGCCAGCAGCGTAGCTAGCGGGAGGCCCTACGAGCAGTACTTC
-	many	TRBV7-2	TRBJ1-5	CASSLGVDQPQHF	TGTGCCAGCAGCTTAGGCGTAGATCAGCCCCAGCATTTT
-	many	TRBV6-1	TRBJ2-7	CASSQGFSYEQYF	TGTGCCAGCAGCCAGGGGTTCTCCTACGAGCAGTACTTC
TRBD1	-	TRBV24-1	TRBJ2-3	CATSDLIGGVDMQYF	TGTGCCACCAGTGATTTGATAGGGGGCGTGGATATGCAGTATTTT
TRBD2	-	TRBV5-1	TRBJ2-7	CASSLELAVAYEQYF	TGCGCCAGCAGCTTGGAACTAGCGGTCGCCTACGAGCAGTACTTC
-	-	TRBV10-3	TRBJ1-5	CASSLSGTGHLPQHF	TGTGCCAGCAGTTTATCCGGGACGGGCCACCTGCCCCAGCATTTT
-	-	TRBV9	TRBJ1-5	CASSANPTSGGAQHF	TGTGCCAGCAGCGCCAACCCGACTAGCGGGGGGGCCCAGCATTTT
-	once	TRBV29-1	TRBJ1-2	CSRDEYGYTF	TGCAGTAGGGACGAGTATGGCTACACCTTC
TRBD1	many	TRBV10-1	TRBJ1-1	CASSGTGSGTEAFF	TGCGCCAGCAGTGGGACAGGGAGCGGCACTGAAGCTTTCTTT
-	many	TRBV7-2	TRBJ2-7	CASSLTVGTYEQYF	TGTGCCAGCAGCTTAACAGTGGGCACCTACGAGCAGTACTTC
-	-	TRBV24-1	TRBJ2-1	CATSDVRGLSYNEQFF	TGTGCCACCAGTGATGTGAGGGGCCTTTCCTACAATGAGCAGTTCTTC
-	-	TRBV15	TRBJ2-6	CATSSYGLTSGANVLTF	TGTGCCACCAGCAGTTACGGACTCACTTCTGGGGCCAACGTCCTGACTTTC
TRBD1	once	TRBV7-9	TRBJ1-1	CASSLMDREHTEAFF	TGTGCCAGCAGCTTGATGGACAGGGAGCACACTGAAGCTTTCTTT
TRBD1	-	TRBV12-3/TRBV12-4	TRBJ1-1	CASRSKGAAGDTEAFF	TGTGCCAGCAGGTCAAAGGGGGCGGCAGGGGACACTGAAGCTTTCTTT
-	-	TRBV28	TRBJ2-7	CASSDLGAGDKKYVYEQYF	TGTGCCAGCAGTGACCTAGGGGCAGGCGACAAAAAGTACGTCTACGAGCAGTACTTC
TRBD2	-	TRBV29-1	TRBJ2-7	CSVETSGDHYEQYF	TGCAGCGTTGAAACTAGCGGGGACCACTACGAGCAGTACTTC
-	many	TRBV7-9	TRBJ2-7	CASSLAVGLWGYEQYF	TGTGCCAGCAGCTTAGCAGTGGGGTTGTGGGGTTACGAGCAGTACTTC
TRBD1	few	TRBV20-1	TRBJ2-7	CSAYPRQGDYEQYF	TGCAGTGCTTACCCTCGACAGGGTGACTACGAGCAGTACTTC
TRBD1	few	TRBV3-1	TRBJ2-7	CASSRDSSYKSYEQYF	TGTGCCAGCAGCCGGGACAGCTCCTATAAGTCCTACGAGCAGTACTTC
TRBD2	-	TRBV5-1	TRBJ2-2	CASSVRRRTSGRSHTGELFF	TGCGCCAGCAGTGTGCGACGTCGGACTAGCGGGAGGTCTCACACCGGGGAGCTGTTTTTT
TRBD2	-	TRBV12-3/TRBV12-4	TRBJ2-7	CASSFTPPGGPNYEQYF	TGTGCCAGCAGTTTTACCCCCCCGGGAGGGCCCAACTACGAGCAGTACTTC
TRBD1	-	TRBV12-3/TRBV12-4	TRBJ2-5	CVSSPMTGQETQYF	TGTGTCAGCAGCCCAATGACAGGGCAAGAGACCCAGTACTTC
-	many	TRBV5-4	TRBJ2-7	CASSLEDGDEQYF	TGTGCCAGCAGCTTGGAGGACGGGGACGAGCAGTACTTC
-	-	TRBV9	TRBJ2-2	CASSQVSGGANTGELFF	TGTGCCAGCAGCCAGGTTAGCGGCGGGGCGAACACCGGGGAGCTGTTTTTT
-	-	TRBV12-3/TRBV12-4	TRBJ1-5	CASIGNWILFGQPQHF	TGTGCCAGCATCGGGAATTGGATTTTATTCGGTCAGCCCCAGCATTTT
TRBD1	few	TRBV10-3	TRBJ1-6	CAGRTGPNSPLHF	TGTGCCGGCCGGACAGGCCCAAATTCACCCCTCCACTTT
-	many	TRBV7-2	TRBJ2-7	CASSPQGVGYRSYEQYF	TGTGCCAGCAGCCCCCAGGGTGTTGGGTATAGGTCCTACGAGCAGTACTTC
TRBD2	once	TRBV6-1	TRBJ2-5	CACSPWTSGGRETQYF	TGTGCCTGCTCACCATGGACTAGCGGGGGCAGGGAGACCCAGTACTTC
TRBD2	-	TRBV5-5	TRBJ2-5	CASSRRLAGETQYF	TGTGCCAGCAGCCGTAGACTAGCGGGGGAGACCCAGTACTTC
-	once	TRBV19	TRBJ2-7	CASRGTHSYEQYF	TGTGCCAGTAGGGGGACGCACTCCTACGAGCAGTACTTC
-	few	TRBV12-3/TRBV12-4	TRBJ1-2	CASSPHGAQASYGYTF	TGTGCCAGCAGCCCACACGGAGCACAGGCGTCGTATGGCTACACCTTC
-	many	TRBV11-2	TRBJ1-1	CASSLSSQGGTEAFF	TGTGCCAGCAGCTTAAGCTCCCAGGGCGGCACTGAAGCTTTCTTT
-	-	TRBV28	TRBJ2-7	CASSQPGSRNREQYF	TGTGCCAGCAGTCAACCCGGGAGTAGAAATCGCGAGCAGTACTTC
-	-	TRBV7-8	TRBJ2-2	CASSLEMSAVGELFF	TGTGCCAGCAGCTTAGAAATGTCGGCAGTCGGGGAGCTGTTTTTT
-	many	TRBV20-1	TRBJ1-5	CSAFRHLDQPQHF	TGCAGTGCCTTCCGACATTTGGATCAGCCCCAGCATTTT
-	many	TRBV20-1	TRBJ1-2	CSATTGFGGYGYTF	TGCAGTGCTACTACAGGGTTCGGGGGCTATGGCTACACCTTC
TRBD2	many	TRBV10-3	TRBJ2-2	CAISGGGRGTGELFF	TGTGCCATCAGTGGAGGCGGGAGAGGCACCGGGGAGCTGTTTTTT
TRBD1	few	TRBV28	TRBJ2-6	CASSPRGRQGTSGANVLTF	TGTGCCAGCTCACCACGGGGGAGACAGGGGACCTCTGGGGCCAACGTCCTGACTTTC